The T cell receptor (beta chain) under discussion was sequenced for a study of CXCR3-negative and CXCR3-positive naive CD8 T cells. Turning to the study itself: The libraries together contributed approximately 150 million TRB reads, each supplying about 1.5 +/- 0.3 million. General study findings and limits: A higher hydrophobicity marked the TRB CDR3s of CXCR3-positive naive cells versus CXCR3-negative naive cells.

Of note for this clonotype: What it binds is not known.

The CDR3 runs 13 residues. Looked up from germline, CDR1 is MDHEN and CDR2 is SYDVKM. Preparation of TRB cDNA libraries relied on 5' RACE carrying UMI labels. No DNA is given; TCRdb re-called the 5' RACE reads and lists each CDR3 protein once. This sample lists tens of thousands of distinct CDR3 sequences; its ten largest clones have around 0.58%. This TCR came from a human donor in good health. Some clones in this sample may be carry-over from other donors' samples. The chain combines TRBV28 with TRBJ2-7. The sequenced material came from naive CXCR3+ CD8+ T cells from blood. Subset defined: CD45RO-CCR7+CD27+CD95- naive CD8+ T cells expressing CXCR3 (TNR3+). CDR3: CASSLLVLYEQYF.